This T cell receptor beta chain was found in a study of Ad26.COV2.S vaccination and SARS-CoV-2 variants (dated by TCRdb to the early 2020s). Notes on the research overall: Vaccine-arm donors came from COV1001, a multicentre, randomized, double-blind, placebo-controlled phase I-IIa trial of Ad26.COV2.S in healthy adults. Dosing of Ad26.COV2.S was intramuscular, at either 5x10^10 or 1x10^11 viral particles, delivered as one shot or as two shots spaced 56 days apart. The specificity and breadth of SARS-CoV-2-reactive T cell receptors after Ad26.COV2.S vaccination were assessed by TCRbeta repertoire sequencing. The TCR-sequenced set comprised around 30 samples: around 20 Ad26.COV2.S vaccine recipients, 5 placebo recipients and 8 SARS-CoV-2 convalescent individuals. Participants in the trial were split at random into five groups of five each, receiving low-dose or high-dose Ad26.COV2.S once or twice, or else placebo on both occasions. Throughout the experiments and outcome assessment, investigators stayed blinded to trial group allocation.

This sample's treatment or condition label indicates: 15 to 20 received Ad26.COV2.S at low or high dose, single or two shots; about 5 received placebo; per-sample allocation not given. Repertoires of vaccine and placebo recipients were sequenced from samples collected on day 63 after the first injection. Cohort 1b enrolled around 23 adults aged 18-55 years at a single site in Boston, USA, between 29 July and 7 August 2020. Ad26.COV2.S was a replication-incompetent adenovirus type 26 vector that expressed a prefusion-stabilized SARS-CoV-2 spike protein derived from the original Wuhan strain. For this clone: The antigen it binds to is not known. No much larger clone is present one base from it, and per-base qualities are unavailable.

TCRbeta CDR3 regions were sequenced with the immunoSEQ Assay. After extraction, genomic DNA underwent amplification by bias-controlled multiplex PCR, followed by high-throughput sequencing. In the source study's methods: To quantify the absolute abundance of every unique TCRbeta CDR3 region, sequences were collapsed and filtered. Usable DNA was measured by amplifying reference genes present in all nucleated cells, and TCRbeta template counts were normalized to that usable DNA to estimate T cell fraction. Repertoire TCRs were annotated as SARS-CoV-2-specific by exact matching of V gene, CDR3 amino acid sequence and J gene to a known reactive TCR set. The reference SARS-CoV-2 TCR set came from MIRA and was filtered for enrichment in COVID-19-positive ImmuneCODE repertoires, removing public or cross-reactive TCRs. Drawing on the MIRA antigens, annotated TCRs were analysed further at the level of specific ORF or position within ORF. Breadth was defined as annotated unique rearrangements over total unique productive rearrangements; depth was the summed frequency of those rearrangements. Two-sided Wilcoxon rank-sum tests were used to compare TCR breadth between groups. In its TCRdb copy, this immuneACCESS table keeps in-frame sequences only and misses some clones. Where compared with another copy, unresolved V genes explain less than half of these, and the others have no known cause. The DNA was the basis for D and trimming; V, J and clone size are from that table. Counted in this sample were roughly 300,000 clones; around 89% of them appeared once. The ten biggest clones cover under 6% of the sample.

Study-wide conclusions, independent of this receptor: Comparing responses between vaccine doses or regimens was not something the study was powered to do. Comparable non-spike TCR breadth was observed between vaccine and placebo recipients, consistent with only spike being contained in the vaccine. Substantial breadth of spike-specific CD8+ and CD4+ T cell responses was reported after vaccination. According to the authors, total T cell responses may have been underestimated by the TCR breadth and depth analyses. Higher spike-specific TCR breadth was observed in Ad26.COV2.S recipients than in placebo recipients (P = 0.0014).

The germline V gene (reference sequence) gives CDR1 as LNHDA and CDR2 as SQIVND. At the junction V is shortened by 3 bases and J by 0 bases, with 9 bases in between. CDR3 length: 15 amino acids, cysteine to phenylalanine. The DNA shown is the 45-base CDR3, in frame from base 1. This receptor chain uses TRBV19 and TRBJ1-5, with no confident D gene call. The source of this sequence is a person aged 18 to 65 who received the Ad26.COV2.S COVID-19 vaccine or a placebo. The source was peripheral blood, collected in a trial of Ad26.COV2.S vaccine versus placebo. CDR3 reads: CASSIQIYSNQPQHF. The DNA sequence is as follows: TGTGCCAGTAGTATCCAGATCTATAGCAATCAGCCCCAGCATTTT.